This T cell receptor (beta chain) was documented in a study of response to subunit inactivated influenza vaccine. This clonotype was detected a few times. From the RT-PCR reads, TCRdb called clonotypes with MiXCR, one entry per CDR3 protein. The sample has under 850,000 distinct CDR3 sequences, 15% to 20% seen once. CDR3 length: 15 residues. Germline CDR1 is SEHNR and CDR2 is FQNEAQ (reference sequence). V shed 7 bases and J 4 bases; nucleotides not matched to a gene: 8. The sequencing here drew on PBMCs from blood, taken 5 to 6 days after vaccination. The chain has TRBV7-9 and TRBJ2-1, with 9 bases matching TRBD2. This clonotype originated in a man in his fifties or sixties who received an inactivated influenza vaccine. CDR3 residues: CASTRSSGVYNEQFF. Here the CDR3 DNA reads TGTGCCAGCACCCGTTCTAGCGGGGTTTACAATGAGCAGTTCTTC. Drawing the rest from reference TRBV7-9 and TRBJ2-1, the complete variable domain is DTGVSQNPRHKITKRGQNVTFRCDPISEHNRLYWYRQTLGQGPEFLTYFQNEAQLEKSRLLSDRFSAERPKGSFSTLEIQRTEQGDSAMYLCASTRSSGVYNEQFFGPGTRLTVL.